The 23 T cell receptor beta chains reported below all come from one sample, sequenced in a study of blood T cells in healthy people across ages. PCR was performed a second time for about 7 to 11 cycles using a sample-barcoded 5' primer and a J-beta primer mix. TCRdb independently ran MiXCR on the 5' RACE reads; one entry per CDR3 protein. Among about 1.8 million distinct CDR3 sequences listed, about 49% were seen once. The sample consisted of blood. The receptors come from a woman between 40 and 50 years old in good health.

Written as DNA, the CDR3 is TGTGCCAGCAGTGGGGGGGTGTTCTCCTACGAGCAGTACTTC. It is translated as CASSGGVFSYEQYF. This chain links TRBV28 with TRBJ2-7; 7 bases agree with TRBD2. In germline, CDR1 is MDHEN, CDR2 SYDVKM. The CDR3 sequence is 14 residues long. V dropped 5 bases and J dropped 0; count of bases not matched to a gene: 4.

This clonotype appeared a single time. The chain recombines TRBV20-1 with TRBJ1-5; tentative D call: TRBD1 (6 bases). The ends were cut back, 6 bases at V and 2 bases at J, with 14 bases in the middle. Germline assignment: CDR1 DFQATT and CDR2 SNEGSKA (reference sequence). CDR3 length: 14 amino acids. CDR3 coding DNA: TGCAGTGCCCGGATACGACAGGGCAATCAGCCCCAGCATTTT. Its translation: CSARIRQGNQPQHF.

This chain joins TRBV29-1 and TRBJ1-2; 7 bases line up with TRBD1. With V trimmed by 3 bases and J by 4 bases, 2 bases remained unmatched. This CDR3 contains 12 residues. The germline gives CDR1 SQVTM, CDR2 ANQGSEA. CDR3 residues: CSVDRDSYGYTF. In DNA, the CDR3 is TGCAGCGTTGACAGGGACAGCTATGGCTACACCTTC.

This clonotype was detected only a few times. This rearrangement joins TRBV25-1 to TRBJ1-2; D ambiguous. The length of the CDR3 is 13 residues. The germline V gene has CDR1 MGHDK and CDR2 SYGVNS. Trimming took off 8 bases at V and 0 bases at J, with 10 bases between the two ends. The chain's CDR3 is CASSTSSNYGYTF. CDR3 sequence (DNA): TGTGCCAGCTCGACATCTTCTAACTATGGCTACACCTTC.

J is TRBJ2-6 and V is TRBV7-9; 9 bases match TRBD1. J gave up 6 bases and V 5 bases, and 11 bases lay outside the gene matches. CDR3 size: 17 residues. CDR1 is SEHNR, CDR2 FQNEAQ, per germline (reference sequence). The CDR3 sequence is CASSKRWTGEMANVLTF. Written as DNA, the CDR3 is TGTGCCAGCAGCAAGAGATGGACAGGGGAAATGGCCAACGTCCTGACTTTC.

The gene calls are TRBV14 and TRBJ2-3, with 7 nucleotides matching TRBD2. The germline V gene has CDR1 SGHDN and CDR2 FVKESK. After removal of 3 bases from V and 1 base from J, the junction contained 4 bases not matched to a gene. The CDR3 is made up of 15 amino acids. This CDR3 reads CASSQWGGGTDTQYF. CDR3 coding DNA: TGTGCCAGCAGCCAGTGGGGAGGGGGCACAGATACGCAGTATTTT.

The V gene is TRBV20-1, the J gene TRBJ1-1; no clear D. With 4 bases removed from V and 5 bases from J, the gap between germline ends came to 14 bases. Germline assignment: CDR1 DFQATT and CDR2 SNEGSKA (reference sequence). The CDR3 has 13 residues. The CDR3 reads CSANNEGWTEAFF. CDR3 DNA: TGCAGTGCTAACAACGAAGGGTGGACTGAAGCTTTCTTT.

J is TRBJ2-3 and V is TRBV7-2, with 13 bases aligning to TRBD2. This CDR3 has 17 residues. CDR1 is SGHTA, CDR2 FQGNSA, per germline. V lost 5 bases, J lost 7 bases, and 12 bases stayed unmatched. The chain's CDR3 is CASSITRAGLAGNTQYF. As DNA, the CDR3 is TGTGCCAGCAGCATAACCCGGGCGGGACTAGCGGGAAATACGCAGTATTTT.

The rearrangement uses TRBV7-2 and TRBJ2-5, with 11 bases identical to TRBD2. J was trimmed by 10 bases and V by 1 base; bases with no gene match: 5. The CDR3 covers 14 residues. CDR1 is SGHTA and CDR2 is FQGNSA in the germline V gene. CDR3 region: CASSLDSGGAHQYF. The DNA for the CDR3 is TGTGCCAGCAGCTTAGATAGCGGGGGGGCACACCAGTACTTC.

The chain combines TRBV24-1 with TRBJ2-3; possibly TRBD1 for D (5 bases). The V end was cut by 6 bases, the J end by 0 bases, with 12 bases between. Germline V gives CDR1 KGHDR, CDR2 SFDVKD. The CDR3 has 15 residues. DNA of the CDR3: TGTGCCACCAGTAAGGCGACAGTCAGCACAGATACGCAGTATTTT. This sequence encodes CATSKATVSTDTQYF.

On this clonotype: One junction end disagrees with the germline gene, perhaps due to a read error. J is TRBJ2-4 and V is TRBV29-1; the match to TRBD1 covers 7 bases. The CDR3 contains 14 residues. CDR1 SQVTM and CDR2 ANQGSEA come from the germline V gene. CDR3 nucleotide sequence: TGCAGCGTTGCTCCGACAGGGACCAACAACATTCAGTACTTC. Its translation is CSVAPTGTNNIQYF.

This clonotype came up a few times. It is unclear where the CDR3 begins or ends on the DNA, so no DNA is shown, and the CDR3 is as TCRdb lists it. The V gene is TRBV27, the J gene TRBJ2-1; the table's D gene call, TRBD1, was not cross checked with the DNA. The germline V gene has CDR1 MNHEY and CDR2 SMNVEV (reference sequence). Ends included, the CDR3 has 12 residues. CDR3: CASSFGQGSEFF.

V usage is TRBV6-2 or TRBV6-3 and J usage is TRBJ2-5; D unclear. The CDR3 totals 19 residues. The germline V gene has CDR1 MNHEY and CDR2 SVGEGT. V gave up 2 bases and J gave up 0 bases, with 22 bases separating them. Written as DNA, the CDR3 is TGTGCCAGCAGTTACAACTTACCTTTGATCGTGGGGAACCAAGAGACCCAGTACTTC. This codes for CASSYNLPLIVGNQETQYF.

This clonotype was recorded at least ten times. The CDR3 is CSASGQNYGYTF. As DNA, the CDR3 is TGCAGTGCTTCCGGACAGAACTATGGCTACACCTTC. V and J are TRBV20-1 and TRBJ1-2; D perhaps matches TRBD1 (6 bases). V lost 5 bases and J 2 bases, leaving 9 bases between the germline ends. CDR1 and CDR2 (germline): DFQATT, SNEGSKA (reference sequence). The CDR3 runs 12 residues.

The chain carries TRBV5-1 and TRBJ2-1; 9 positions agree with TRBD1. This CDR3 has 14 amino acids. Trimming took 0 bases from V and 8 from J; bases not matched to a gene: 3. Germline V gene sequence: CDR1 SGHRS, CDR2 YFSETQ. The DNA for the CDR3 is TGCGCCAGCAGCTTGGGGGACAGGGTGGATGAGCAGTTCTTC. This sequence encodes CASSLGDRVDEQFF.

The CDR3 DNA is TGCAGTGCTAGAAATCACCAGGGGGGCACCGGGGAGCTGTTTTTT. Translating gives CSARNHQGGTGELFF. The chain joins TRBV20-1 to TRBJ2-2; D is possibly TRBD1 (7 bases). The CDR3 spans 15 residues. Germline CDR1 reads DFQATT; CDR2 reads SNEGSKA (reference sequence). V was clipped by 2 bases and J by 4 bases, with 14 bases between them.

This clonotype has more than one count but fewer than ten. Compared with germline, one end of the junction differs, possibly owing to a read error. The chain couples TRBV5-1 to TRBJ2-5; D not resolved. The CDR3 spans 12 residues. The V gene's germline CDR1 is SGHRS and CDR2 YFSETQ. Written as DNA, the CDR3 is TGCGCCAGCAGCCGACTCGCGGAGAGCCAGTACTTC. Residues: CASSRLAESQYF.

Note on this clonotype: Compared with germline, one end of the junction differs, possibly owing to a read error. The CDR3 bases are TGTGCCAACAGCCGTAGTTACAATGAGCAGTTCTTC. As protein: CANSRSYNEQFF. The chain has TRBV3-1 and TRBJ2-1; D unclear. Germline CDR1 is LGHDT and CDR2 is YNNKEL (reference sequence). The CDR3 extends over 12 amino acids.

The CDR3 DNA reads TGCAGTGCTAGAGTTCAGACTAGCACAGATACGCAGTATTTT. Translation gives CSARVQTSTDTQYF. The chain has TRBV20-1 and TRBJ2-3; unclear D gene. This CDR3 region has 14 residues. The V gene's germline CDR1 is DFQATT and CDR2 SNEGSKA (reference sequence). The V and J ends lost 1 base and 0 bases respectively, with 8 bases between them.

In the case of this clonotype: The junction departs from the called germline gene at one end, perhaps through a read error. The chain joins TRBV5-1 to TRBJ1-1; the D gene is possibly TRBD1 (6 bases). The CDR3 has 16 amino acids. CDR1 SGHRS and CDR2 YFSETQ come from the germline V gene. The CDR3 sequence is CASSLGTGWLNTEASF. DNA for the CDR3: TGCGCCAGCAGCTTGGGAACAGGGTGGTTGAACACTGAAGCTTCCTTT. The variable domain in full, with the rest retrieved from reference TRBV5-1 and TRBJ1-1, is KAGVTQTPRYLIKTRGQQVTLSCSPISGHRSVSWYQQTPGQGLQFLFEYFSETQRNKGNFPGRFSGRQFSNSRSEMNVSTLELGDSALYLCASSLGTGWLNTEASFGQGTRLTVV.

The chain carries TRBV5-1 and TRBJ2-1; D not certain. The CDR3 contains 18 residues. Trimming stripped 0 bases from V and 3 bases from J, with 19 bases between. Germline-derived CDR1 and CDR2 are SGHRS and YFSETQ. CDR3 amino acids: CASSLVKEGIPYYNEQFF. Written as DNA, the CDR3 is TGCGCCAGCAGCTTGGTGAAGGAAGGGATCCCCTACTACAATGAGCAGTTCTTC.

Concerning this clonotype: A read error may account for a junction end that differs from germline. The CDR3 region has the DNA TGTACCAGCAGTGCAGGGGAGGACTACGAGCAGTACTTC. Protein sequence: CTSSAGEDYEQYF. The chain carries TRBV12-3 or TRBV12-4 and TRBJ2-7; TRBD1 or TRBD2 may be the D gene (6 bases each). This CDR3 contains 13 residues.

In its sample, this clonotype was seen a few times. CDR3 residues: CASSPGGEAEAFF. DNA for the CDR3: TGCGCCAGCAGCCCGGGCGGGGAGGCTGAAGCTTTCTTT. The chain combines TRBV5-1 with TRBJ1-1, with D unclear. In germline, CDR1 is SGHRS, CDR2 YFSETQ. This CDR3 has 13 residues. Trimming removed 4 bases at V and 6 bases at J, with 13 bases between.